The 15 T cell receptor beta chains below come from one sample, sequenced in a study of cytomegalovirus exposure and HLA in healthy donors. TCRdb's table, derived via immunoSEQ multiplex PCR, lists solely in-frame clones and lacks some. The repertoire holds around 34,000 clones, with approximately 92% as singletons. Sequencing was performed on PBMCs. These receptors all come from a man aged 18 to 30 in good health and CMV-seronegative.

The rearrangement links TRBV6-5 to TRBJ2-2, with 7 positions matching TRBD1. The J segment lost 1 base and the V segment lost 9 bases, leaving 5 bases of the junction unmatched. In germline, CDR1 is MNHEY, CDR2 SVGAGI. This CDR3 has 14 amino acids. The CDR3 loop is CARPGTENTGELFF. The DNA of the CDR3 is TGTGCCAGACCCGGGACAGAGAACACCGGGGAGCTGTTTTTT.

The V and J genes are TRBV28 and TRBJ1-1; a possible D gene is TRBD1 (6 bases). V shed 6 bases and J shed 0 bases, with 14 bases lying between them. CDR1 and CDR2 (germline): MDHEN, SYDVKM. The CDR3 extends over 15 amino acids. For the CDR3, the DNA is TGTGCCAGCAGACTACCACAGGGTTTGAACACTGAAGCTTTCTTT. It yields the protein CASRLPQGLNTEAFF.

The chain couples TRBV28 to TRBJ2-1; 8 nucleotides match TRBD2. CDR3 size: 15 residues. Germline V gives CDR1 MDHEN, CDR2 SYDVKM. After removal of 8 bases from V and 0 bases from J, the junction contained 6 bases not matched to a gene. The DNA of the CDR3 is TGTGCCAGCGGGCGTAGCGGGAACTCCTACAATGAGCAGTTCTTC. Residues: CASGRSGNSYNEQFF.

The chain has TRBV2 and TRBJ2-3; TRBD2 is a possible D gene (5 bases). In germline, CDR1 is SNHLY, CDR2 FYNNEI. The V end lost 3 bases, the J end lost 8 bases, and 15 bases lay between the germline ends. This CDR3 spans 14 amino acids. The CDR3 DNA reads TGTGCCAGCAGTGAGAGCCGGGGATTCGGTACGCAGTATTTT. Its protein is CASSESRGFGTQYF.

The rearrangement uses TRBV6-6 and TRBJ1-1, with 7 bases matching TRBD1. The CDR3 has 15 residues. V was pared by 3 bases and J by 5 bases, with 9 bases of the junction left unmatched. CDR1 MNHNY and CDR2 SVGAGI come from the germline V gene (reference sequence). The CDR3 loop reads CASSYYRGGVTEAFF. The DNA of the CDR3 is TGTGCCAGCAGTTATTACAGGGGCGGGGTGACTGAAGCTTTCTTT.

The chain employs TRBV6-4 and TRBJ2-3; 8 bases fit TRBD2. CDR1 and CDR2 (germline): MRHNA, SNTAGT. Losses at the gene ends were 4 bases for V and 4 bases for J; bases not matched to a gene: 7. This CDR3 is built from 15 residues. CDR3 region: CASSVNGGAADTQYF. Written as DNA, the CDR3 is TGTGCCAGCAGTGTAAACGGGGGGGCAGCAGATACGCAGTATTTT.

V gene TRBV5-5 combines with J gene TRBJ2-3, with 7 nucleotides matching TRBD2. J lost 4 bases, V lost 4 bases, and 12 bases had no gene match. The CDR3 covers 16 residues. Germline V gene lookup returns CDR1 SGHKS and CDR2 YYEKEE (reference sequence). CDR3 nucleotides: TGTGCCAGCAGCATCCCCTGGGGGGAGGGCCCAGATACGCAGTATTTT. This codes for CASSIPWGEGPDTQYF.

The chain uses TRBV7-9 and TRBJ1-1; D unclear. This CDR3 region has 15 residues. The germline gives CDR1 SEHNR, CDR2 FQNEAQ (reference sequence). V shed 3 bases and J shed 0 bases, with 11 bases lying between them. CDR3 coding DNA: TGTGCCAGCAGCTTCGATCCGGGGATGAACACTGAAGCTTTCTTT. It specifies CASSFDPGMNTEAFF.

J is TRBJ2-3 and V is TRBV7-9; 7 nucleotides agree with TRBD1. V shed 1 base and J 6 bases; nucleotides not matched to a gene: 10. The CDR3 consists of 16 residues. Germline CDR1 reads SEHNR; CDR2 reads FQNEAQ (reference sequence). CDR3 region: CASSLEPGQPWDTQYF. The CDR3 DNA sequence: TGTGCCAGCAGCTTAGAACCGGGACAGCCTTGGGATACGCAGTATTTT. The variable domain in full, with the rest retrieved from reference TRBV7-9 and TRBJ2-3, is DTGVSQNPRHKITKRGQNVTFRCDPISEHNRLYWYRQTLGQGPEFLTYFQNEAQLEKSRLLSDRFSAERPKGSFSTLEIQRTEQGDSAMYLCASSLEPGQPWDTQYFGPGTRLTVL.

The chain employs TRBV5-4 and TRBJ2-2; 11 bases are a match to TRBD2. Germline CDR1 SGHNT, CDR2 YYREEE (reference sequence). CDR3 length equals 18 residues. The V gene end was trimmed by 3 bases and the J gene end by 3 bases; junction bases not matched to a gene: 10. In DNA, the CDR3 is TGTGCCAGCAGCTCTTATAGCGGGGGGGGATCATACACCGGGGAGCTGTTTTTT. Translating it yields CASSSYSGGGSYTGELFF.

Comment on this clone: One junction end disagrees with the germline gene, perhaps due to a read error. The rearrangement links TRBV11-2 to TRBJ2-7; D might be TRBD2 (5 bases). This CDR3 contains 14 residues. Germline V lookup: CDR1 SGHAT, CDR2 FQNNGV. The CDR3 nucleotides read TGTGCCAGCAGCTCGCTACTAGGCCTAGGGTCTGCCCTCTTC. Its translation: CASSSLLGLGSALF.

This sequence joins TRBV6-1 and TRBJ2-2; D remains ambiguous. This CDR3 comprises 16 residues. The germline gives CDR1 MNHNS, CDR2 SASEGT. V lost 1 base and J 4 bases, leaving 13 bases between the germline ends. For the CDR3, the DNA is TGTGCCAGCAGTGAAGGGTCTGCAGGTCTCACCGGGGAGCTGTTTTTT. This gives the protein CASSEGSAGLTGELFF.

V and J are TRBV7-8 and TRBJ1-5; D ambiguous. CDR1 and CDR2 from the germline V gene are SGHVS and FQNEAQ. V lost 5 bases and J lost 0, with 8 bases in between. The CDR3 extends over 14 amino acids. The CDR3 region is CASSEGDSNQPQHF. The CDR3 coding sequence is TGTGCCAGCAGCGAGGGAGATAGCAATCAGCCCCAGCATTTT. Supplemented by reference TRBV7-8 and TRBJ1-5, the full variable domain reads GAGVSQSPRYKVAKRGQDVALRCDPISGHVSLFWYQQALGQGPEFLTYFQNEAQLDKSGLPSDRFFAERPEGSVSTLKIQRTQQEDSAVYLCASSEGDSNQPQHFGDGTRLSIL.

There are a few counts of this clone. The V and J genes are TRBV10-3 and TRBJ2-2; D possibly corresponds to TRBD1 (6 bases). The CDR3 runs to 15 residues. Germline V gene lookup returns CDR1 ENHRY and CDR2 SYGVKD. V was pared by 7 bases and J by 1 base, with 13 bases between. CDR3 sequence (DNA): TGTGCCATCAAGAACTCGGACAGGAACACCGGGGAGCTGTTTTTT. Amino acid sequence: CAIKNSDRNTGELFF.

The chain joins TRBV19 to TRBJ1-3; possible D gene TRBD1, 5 bases. V was trimmed by 6 bases and J by 2 bases, leaving 14 bases between them. This CDR3 comprises 15 residues. Germline CDR1 LNHDA, CDR2 SQIVND (reference sequence). In DNA, the CDR3 is TGTGCCAGTAGACCGGAGGGGACCGCTGGAAACACCATATATTTT. This translates into CASRPEGTAGNTIYF.